This T cell receptor (beta chain) appears in the sequencing data of a study of T cell clones after liver transplantation. Across the study: Post-transplant blood was tracked for graft-donor-reactive T cell clones identified in a pre-transplant mixed lymphocyte reaction. Blood was drawn pre-transplant, before withdrawal, and after full or failed withdrawal.

CDR3 size: 13 residues. After removal of 4 bases from V and 7 bases from J, the junction contained 5 bases not matched to a gene. The germline gives CDR1 MDHEN, CDR2 SYDVKM. Data came from immunoSEQ multiplex PCR; TCRdb stores just in-frame clones and leaves some out. Among 20,000 to 25,000 clones listed, approximately 71% were seen once. Study-wide points: Post-transplant time points were not standardized, so conclusions are preliminary. A larger donor-reactive than third-party decline suggested partial antigen-specific deletion.

Note on this clone: Its antigen is still unknown. Other nucleotide sequences from this sample produce the same CDR3.

The sequence was collected from a human donor who received a liver transplant. The chain carries TRBV28 and TRBJ1-1; TRBD1 aligns across 8 bases. The input for sequencing was CD4+ T cells from blood, taken before liver transplant. The CDR3 region is CASSSQGADEAFF. CDR3 nucleotides: TGTGCCAGCAGTTCCCAGGGGGCTGATGAAGCTTTCTTT.